This T cell receptor (beta chain) comes out of a study of early T cells in non-severe SARS-CoV-2 infection. For the study at large: Bulk RNA taken from unsorted whole blood was sequenced, leaving chains unpaired.

The length of the CDR3 is 11 residues. The V gene's germline CDR1 is LGHDT and CDR2 YNNKEL (reference sequence). Individual cDNA molecules were tagged with unique molecular identifiers, the study reported. TCRdb reanalysed the 5' RACE reads using MiXCR and keeps one entry per CDR3 protein. The sample contains tens of thousands of distinct CDR3 sequences, 5% to 6% of which appear only once. With regard to this clonotype: Its specificity is not known. One end of the junction does not line up with germline, which may come from a read error.

Whole-study findings and limits: Lookups in VDJdb leaned toward anti-spike CD8 responses and missed private and CD4 specificities.

The chain joins TRBV3-1 to TRBJ2-7; D call uncertain. The TCR originated in an adult who was a healthcare worker with PCR-confirmed SARS-CoV-2 infection or an uninfected control (not recorded which). Sequenced material: whole blood, taken at baseline. The CDR3 region has the DNA TGTGCCAGCAGCCAAGAAGGGCTGGTTGCCTTC. This codes for CASSQEGLVAF.